This T cell receptor beta chain came from a study of Ad26.COV2.S vaccination and SARS-CoV-2 variants. Study-level information: Enrolled in COV1001, the donor was in the Ad26.COV2.S trial arm, which received the vaccine.

Libraries were prepared by immunoSEQ multiplex PCR; TCRdb keeps only in-frame clonotypes and omits some of them. Found here are some 300,000 clones, roughly 86% of them singletons; the top ten hold 1.9%. Documented treatment: approximately 18 received Ad26.COV2.S at low or high dose, single or two shots; roughly five received placebo; per-sample allocation not given. Samples analyzed were those drawn on day 63 after the first vaccine or placebo injection. Trimming cost V 6 bases and J 4 bases, with 6 bases left between them. The CDR3 contains 11 residues. This rearrangement joins TRBV12-3 or TRBV12-4 to TRBJ2-5; the D gene is possibly TRBD1 (6 bases). The clonotype was recovered from a person aged 18-65 years who received the Ad26.COV2.S COVID-19 vaccine or a placebo. The sample here was peripheral blood, taken in a trial of Ad26.COV2.S vaccine versus placebo. In DNA, the CDR3 is TGTGCCAGCAGACAGGGAGAGACCCAGTACTTC. It yields the protein CASRQGETQYF.